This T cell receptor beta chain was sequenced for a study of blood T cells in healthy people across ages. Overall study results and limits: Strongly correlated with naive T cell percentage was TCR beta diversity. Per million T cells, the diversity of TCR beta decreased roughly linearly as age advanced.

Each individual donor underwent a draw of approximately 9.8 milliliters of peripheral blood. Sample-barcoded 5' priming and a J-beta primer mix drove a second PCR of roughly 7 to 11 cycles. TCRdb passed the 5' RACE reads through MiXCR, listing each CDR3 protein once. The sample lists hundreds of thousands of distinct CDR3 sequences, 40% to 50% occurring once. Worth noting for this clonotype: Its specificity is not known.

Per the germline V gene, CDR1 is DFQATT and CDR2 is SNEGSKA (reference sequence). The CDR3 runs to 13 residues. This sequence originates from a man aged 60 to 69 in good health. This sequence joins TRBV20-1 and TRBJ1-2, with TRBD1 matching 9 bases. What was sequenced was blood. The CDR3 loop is CSTRNGTGHGYTF. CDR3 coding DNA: TGCAGCACCCGAAACGGGACAGGGCATGGCTACACCTTC.